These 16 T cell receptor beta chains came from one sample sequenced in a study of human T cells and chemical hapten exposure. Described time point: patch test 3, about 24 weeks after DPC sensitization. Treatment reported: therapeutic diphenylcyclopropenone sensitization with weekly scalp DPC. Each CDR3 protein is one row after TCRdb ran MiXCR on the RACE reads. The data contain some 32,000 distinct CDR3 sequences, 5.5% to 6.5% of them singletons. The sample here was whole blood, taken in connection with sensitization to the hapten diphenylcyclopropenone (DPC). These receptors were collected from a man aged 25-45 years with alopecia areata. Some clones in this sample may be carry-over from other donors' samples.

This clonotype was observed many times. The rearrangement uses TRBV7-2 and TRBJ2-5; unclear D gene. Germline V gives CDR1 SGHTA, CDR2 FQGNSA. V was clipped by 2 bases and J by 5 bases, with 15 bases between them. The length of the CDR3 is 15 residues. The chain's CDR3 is CASSLRPPPLETQYF. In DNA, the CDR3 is TGTGCCAGCAGCTTAAGGCCCCCCCCCTTGGAGACCCAGTACTTC. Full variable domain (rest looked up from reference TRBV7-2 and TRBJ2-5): GAGVSQSPSNKVTEKGKDVELRCDPISGHTALYWYRQSLGQGLEFLIYFQGNSAPDKSGLPSDRFSAERTGGSVSTLTIQRTQQEDSAVYLCASSLRPPPLETQYFGPGTRLLVL.

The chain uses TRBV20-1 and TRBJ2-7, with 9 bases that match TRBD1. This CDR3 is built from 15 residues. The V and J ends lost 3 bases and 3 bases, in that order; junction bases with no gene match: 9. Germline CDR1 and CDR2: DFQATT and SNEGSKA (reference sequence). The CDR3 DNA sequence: TGCAGTGCTAGGTTCGACAGGGGGTGGAACTACGAGCAGTACTTC. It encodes CSARFDRGWNYEQYF.

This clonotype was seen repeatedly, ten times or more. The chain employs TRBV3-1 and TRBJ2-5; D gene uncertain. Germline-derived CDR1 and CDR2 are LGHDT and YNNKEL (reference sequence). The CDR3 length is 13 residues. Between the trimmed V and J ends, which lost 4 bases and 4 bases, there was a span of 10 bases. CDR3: CASSPIQIETQYF. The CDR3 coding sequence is TGTGCCAGCAGCCCTATCCAAATAGAGACCCAGTACTTC.

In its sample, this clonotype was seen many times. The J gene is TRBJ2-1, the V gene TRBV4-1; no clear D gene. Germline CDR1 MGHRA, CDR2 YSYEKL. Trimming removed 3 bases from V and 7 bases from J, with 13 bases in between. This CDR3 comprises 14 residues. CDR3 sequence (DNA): TGCGCCAGCAGCCAGGAGCCCTCCCCGAATGAGCAGTTCTTC. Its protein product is CASSQEPSPNEQFF.

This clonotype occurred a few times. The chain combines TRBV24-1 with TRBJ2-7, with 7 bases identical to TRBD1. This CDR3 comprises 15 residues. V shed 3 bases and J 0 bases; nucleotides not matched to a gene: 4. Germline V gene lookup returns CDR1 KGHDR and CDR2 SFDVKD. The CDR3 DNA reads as TGTGCCACCAGTGATCCGGCAGGGGGCTCCTACGAGCAGTACTTC. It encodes CATSDPAGGSYEQYF.

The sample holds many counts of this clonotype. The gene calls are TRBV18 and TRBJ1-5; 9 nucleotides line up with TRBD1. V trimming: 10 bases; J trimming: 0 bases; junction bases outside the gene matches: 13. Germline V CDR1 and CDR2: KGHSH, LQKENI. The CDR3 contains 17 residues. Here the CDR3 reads CAIDRTGVRYSNQPQHF. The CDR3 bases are TGTGCCATCGACCGGACAGGGGTCCGGTATAGCAATCAGCCCCAGCATTTT.

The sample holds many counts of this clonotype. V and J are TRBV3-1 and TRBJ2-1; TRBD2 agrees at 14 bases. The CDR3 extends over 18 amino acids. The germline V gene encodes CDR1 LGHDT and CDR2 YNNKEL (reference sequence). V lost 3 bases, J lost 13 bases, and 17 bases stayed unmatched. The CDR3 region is CASSHTIRGLAGGGAQFF. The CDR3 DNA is TGTGCCAGCAGCCACACAATCCGTGGACTAGCGGGAGGCGGTGCTCAGTTCTTC.

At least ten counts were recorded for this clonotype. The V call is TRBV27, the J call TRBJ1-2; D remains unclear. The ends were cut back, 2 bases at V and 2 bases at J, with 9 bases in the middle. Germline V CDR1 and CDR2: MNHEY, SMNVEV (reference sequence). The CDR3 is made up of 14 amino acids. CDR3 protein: CASSLGRMNYGYTF. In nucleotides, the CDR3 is TGTGCCAGCAGTTTAGGCAGAATGAACTATGGCTACACCTTC.

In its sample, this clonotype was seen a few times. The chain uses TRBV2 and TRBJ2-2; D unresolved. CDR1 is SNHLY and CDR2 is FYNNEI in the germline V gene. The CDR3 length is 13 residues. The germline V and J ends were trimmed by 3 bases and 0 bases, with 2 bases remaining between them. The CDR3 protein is CASSDPNTGELFF. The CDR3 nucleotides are TGTGCCAGCAGTGATCCGAACACCGGGGAGCTGTTTTTT. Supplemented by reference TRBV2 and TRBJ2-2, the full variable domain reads EPEVTQTPSHQVTQMGQEVILRCVPISNHLYFYWYRQILGQKVEFLVSFYNNEISEKSEIFDDQFSVERPDGSNFTLKIRSTKLEDSAMYFCASSDPNTGELFFGEGSRLTVL.

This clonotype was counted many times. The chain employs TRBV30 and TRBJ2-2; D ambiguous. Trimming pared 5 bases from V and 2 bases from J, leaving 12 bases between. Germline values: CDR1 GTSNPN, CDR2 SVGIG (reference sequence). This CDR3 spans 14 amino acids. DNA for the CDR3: TGTGCCTGGCTAGTTGGGCCTAACACCGGGGAGCTGTTTTTT. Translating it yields CAWLVGPNTGELFF.

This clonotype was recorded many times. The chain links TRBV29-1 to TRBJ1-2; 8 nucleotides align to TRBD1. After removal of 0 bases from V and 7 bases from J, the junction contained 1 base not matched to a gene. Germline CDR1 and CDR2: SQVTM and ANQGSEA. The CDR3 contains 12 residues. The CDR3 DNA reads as TGCAGCGTTGAAGATACAGGGGGTGGCTACACCTTC. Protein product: CSVEDTGGGYTF.

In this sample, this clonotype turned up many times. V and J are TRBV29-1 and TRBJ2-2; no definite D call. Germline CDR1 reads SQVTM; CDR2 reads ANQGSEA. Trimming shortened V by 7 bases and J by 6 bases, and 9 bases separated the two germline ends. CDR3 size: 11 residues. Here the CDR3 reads CSAHLAGELFF. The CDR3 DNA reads TGCAGCGCTCATCTAGCCGGGGAGCTGTTTTTT.

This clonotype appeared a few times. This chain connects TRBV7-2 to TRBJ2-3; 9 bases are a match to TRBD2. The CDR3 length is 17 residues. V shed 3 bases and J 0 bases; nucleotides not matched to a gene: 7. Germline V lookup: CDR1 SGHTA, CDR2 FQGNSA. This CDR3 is CASSFRSSGTSTDTQYF. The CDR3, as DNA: TGTGCCAGCAGCTTTAGGTCTAGCGGGACCAGCACAGATACGCAGTATTTT.

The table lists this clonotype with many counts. CDR3 sequence: CASSPLGQGVHEQYF. In nucleotides, the CDR3 is TGTGCCAGCAGCCCCCTCGGACAGGGAGTCCACGAGCAGTACTTC. The chain is built from TRBV12-3 or TRBV12-4 and TRBJ2-7; 8 bases agree with TRBD1. The CDR3 runs to 15 residues. V was clipped by 6 bases and J by 5 bases; unmatched bases: 12.

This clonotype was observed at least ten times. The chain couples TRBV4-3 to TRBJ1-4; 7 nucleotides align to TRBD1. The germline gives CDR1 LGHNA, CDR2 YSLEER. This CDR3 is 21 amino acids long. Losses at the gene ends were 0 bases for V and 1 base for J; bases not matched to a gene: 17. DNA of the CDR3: TGCGCCAGCAGCCAAGATCTAGGTAGGGGGCGGACTAATGAAACTAATGAAAAACTGTTTTTT. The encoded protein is CASSQDLGRGRTNETNEKLFF.

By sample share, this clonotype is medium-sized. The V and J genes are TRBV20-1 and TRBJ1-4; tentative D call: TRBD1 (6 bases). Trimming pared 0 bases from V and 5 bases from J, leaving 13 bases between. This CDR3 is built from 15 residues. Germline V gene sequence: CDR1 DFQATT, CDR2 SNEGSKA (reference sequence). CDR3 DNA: TGCAGTGCTAGAGATGGGGGCAGGGCGAATGAAAAACTGTTTTTT. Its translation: CSARDGGRANEKLFF.